This entry concerns a single TCR beta chain. Here immunoSEQ multiplex PCR was the method, and the copy in TCRdb shows in-frame clones only, minus some. The sample has tens of thousands of clones; more than 75% are singletons. V lost 6 bases to trimming and J lost 3 bases; unmatched junction nucleotides: 7. Germline V gives CDR1 SQVTM, CDR2 ANQGSEA. The CDR3 length is 16 residues. This sample was taken from a study of control samples from healthy donors and cancer patients. This sequence originates from a woman aged 45-65 years with head and neck cancer. The rearrangement joins TRBV29-1 to TRBJ2-3; 15 bases fit TRBD2. The sample consisted of PBMCs. The CDR3 loop is CSVGTSGGRATDTQYF. CDR3 DNA sequence: TGCAGCGTAGGGACTAGCGGGGGGAGGGCGACAGATACGCAGTATTTT.